This is a list of T cell receptor beta chains from one sample in a study of Ad26.COV2.S vaccination and SARS-CoV-2 variants. Measured with immunoSEQ multiplex PCR; TCRdb has only the in-frame clones, and not every one. The table has some 480,000 clones, around 88% seen once; the top ten hold 13%. Sequencing used peripheral blood, obtained in a trial of Ad26.COV2.S vaccine versus placebo. The receptors originated from a person aged 18-60 years who received the Ad26.COV2.S COVID-19 vaccine or a placebo. Each CDR3 is given with its conserved first and last residue. D genes are given only for firm matches. The size of a clone is reported for some rows only, either as once, few or many, or as a class for expanded clones.

v_call	clone_size	j_call	cdr3_length	d_call	cdr3_nt	cdr3_aa
TRBV27	once	TRBJ2-7	14	NA	TGTGCCAGCAGGGGAGGCAGGGGGTCCTACGAGCAGTACTTC	CASRGGRGSYEQYF
TRBV19	NA	TRBJ2-2	11	NA	TGTGCCAGTAGTAGGGCCTGGGAGCTGTTTTTT	CASSRAWELFF
TRBV27	NA	TRBJ1-2	14	NA	TGTGCCAGCAGTTTAAGCGGGGGCAACTATGGCTACACCTTC	CASSLSGGNYGYTF
TRBV7-9	NA	TRBJ1-3	15	TRBD1	TGTGCCAGCAGTCGGGACAGGGTCGAAAGAAACACCATATATTTT	CASSRDRVERNTIYF
TRBV7-3	NA	TRBJ1-6	13	TRBD1	TGTGCCAGCAGCCAGGACAGGGGCTCACCCCTCCACTTT	CASSQDRGSPLHF
TRBV5-1	NA	TRBJ1-1	14	NA	TGCGCCAGCAGTTTACTAGGTGGAGGTACTGAAGCTTTCTTT	CASSLLGGGTEAFF
TRBV19	NA	TRBJ2-5	14	TRBD1	TGTGCCAGTAGTATAGGACAGGGCCAAGAGACCCAGTACTTC	CASSIGQGQETQYF
TRBV2	NA	TRBJ2-7	15	TRBD1	TGTGCCAGTCTAGGACAGGTTGGGGCTGCCTACGAGCAGTACTTC	CASLGQVGAAYEQYF
TRBV28	NA	TRBJ1-5	19	NA	TGTGCCAGCAAAAAAGACCGGACAGTTTTCTTTAATAGCAATCAGCCCCAGCATTTT	CASKKDRTVFFNSNQPQHF
TRBV19	NA	TRBJ2-5	18	NA	TGTGCCAGTAGTCTCAGGGTGAGGCCTGCCGACCTTCAAGAGACCCAGTACTTC	CASSLRVRPADLQETQYF
TRBV4-3	NA	TRBJ2-7	18	NA	TGCGCCAGCAGCCAAGAGAGATGGGCAGGGGCGGTAGGCTACGAGCAGTACTTC	CASSQERWAGAVGYEQYF
TRBV11-2	NA	TRBJ2-7	16	TRBD2	TGTGCCAGCGCTGCTTCTTTAACCGGGAGGGAATACGAGCAGTACTTC	CASAASLTGREYEQYF
TRBV28	once	TRBJ2-5	13	TRBD1	TGTGCCAGCAGTCCTCAGGGGGCACCGAAACAGTACTTC	CASSPQGAPKQYF
TRBV20-1	NA	TRBJ2-1	11	NA	TGCAGTGCGCTAATCCACAATGAGCAGTTCTTC	CSALIHNEQFF
TRBV4-3	NA	TRBJ1-1	13	NA	TGCGCCAGCAGCCAAGTTTCGGGGACTGAAGCTTTCTTT	CASSQVSGTEAFF
TRBV18	NA	TRBJ2-5	13	TRBD2	TGTGCCAGCTCACCACCGGTGTCCGGGAGGCAGTACTTC	CASSPPVSGRQYF